This is a list of T cell receptor beta chains from one sample in a study of immune characterization of retroperitoneal liposarcoma. TCRdb reprocessed the PCR reads via MiXCR and lists one record per CDR3 protein. This table has 8,500 to 13,000 distinct CDR3 sequences, around 28% appearing once. The sample was tumor tissue. These receptor sequences come from a male donor with retroperitoneal liposarcoma. CDR3s include the opening cysteine and the closing phenylalanine or tryptophan. The order of the fields is D gene, V gene, clone size, J gene, CDR3 DNA, CDR3 protein. D genes are given only for firm matches. The size field is filled for only some rows; it gives once, few, many or a size class.

-	TRBV7-6	-	TRBJ2-1	TGTGCCAGCAGCTTGTCCGGGACGGGACTTTACGAGCAGTTCTTC	CASSLSGTGLYEQFF
TRBD1	TRBV28	-	TRBJ1-4	TGTGCCAGCAGTCTGAACAGGGGGCCCGAAAAACTGTTTTTT	CASSLNRGPEKLFF
-	TRBV6-5	few	TRBJ1-5	TGTGCCAGCAGCCCCGGAGTCGCCCTTGGGAATCAGCCCCAGCATTTT	CASSPGVALGNQPQHF
-	TRBV12-3/TRBV12-4	-	TRBJ2-4	TGTGCCAGCAGGCCGAGGACAGACAATGAGCAGTACTTC	CASRPRTDNEQYF
-	TRBV6-1	many	TRBJ1-2	TGTGCCAGCACCAGGGATTACTATGGCTACACCTTC	CASTRDYYGYTF
TRBD2	TRBV6-1	many	TRBJ2-7	TGTGCCAGCATTCCGGGGGGTGCGGTCAATGAGCAGTACTTC	CASIPGGAVNEQYF
-	TRBV4-1	few	TRBJ1-5	TGCGCCAGCAGCCAAACTGACAGGAGTACCAATCAGCCCCAGCATTTT	CASSQTDRSTNQPQHF
-	TRBV4-1	few	TRBJ1-2	TGCGCCAGCAGCCAAGTCCCAGGCACCTATGGCTACACCTTC	CASSQVPGTYGYTF
-	TRBV7-2	many	TRBJ2-3	TGTGCCAGCAGCTCCCACCGAGGGTATAGCACAGATACGCAGTATTTT	CASSSHRGYSTDTQYF
-	TRBV6-8	-	TRBJ2-1	TGTGCCATCGGGGATCGGACAGGGACTAAAGAGACCCAGTTCTTC	CAIGDRTGTKETQFF
-	TRBV27	few	TRBJ2-1	TGTGCCAGCAAACTTGGCGGTTTCAACAATGAGCAGTTCTTC	CASKLGGFNNEQFF
TRBD1	TRBV12-3/TRBV12-4	few	TRBJ2-1	TGTGCCAGCAGTTTCCGGGACAGGGACTACGAGCAGTTCTTC	CASSFRDRDYEQFF
-	TRBV14	-	TRBJ2-1	TGTGCCAGCAGCCCTGAACAGAGATTCTACGAGCAGTTCTTC	CASSPEQRFYEQFF
TRBD1	TRBV7-6	medium-sized	TRBJ2-7	TGTGCCAGCAGTACAGGGGGTTTGAGCTACGAGCAGTACTTC	CASSTGGLSYEQYF